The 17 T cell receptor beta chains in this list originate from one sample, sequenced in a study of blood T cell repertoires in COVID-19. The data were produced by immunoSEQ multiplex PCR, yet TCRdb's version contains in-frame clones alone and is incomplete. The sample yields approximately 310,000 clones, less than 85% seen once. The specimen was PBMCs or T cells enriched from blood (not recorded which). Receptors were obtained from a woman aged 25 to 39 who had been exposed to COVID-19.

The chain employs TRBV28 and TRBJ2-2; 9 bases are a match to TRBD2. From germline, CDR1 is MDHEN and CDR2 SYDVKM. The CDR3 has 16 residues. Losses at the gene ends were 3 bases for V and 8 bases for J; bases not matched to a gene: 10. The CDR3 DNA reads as TGTGCCAGCAGTTTGCGTCGGACTAGCGTAAATGGGGAGCTGTTTTTT. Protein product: CASSLRRTSVNGELFF.

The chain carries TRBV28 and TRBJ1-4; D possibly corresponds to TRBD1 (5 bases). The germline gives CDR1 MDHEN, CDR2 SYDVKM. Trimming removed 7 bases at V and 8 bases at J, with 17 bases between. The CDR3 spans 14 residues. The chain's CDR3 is CASMPGGAREKLFF. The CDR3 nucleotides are TGTGCCAGCATGCCTGGAGGGGCTCGGGAAAAACTGTTTTTT.

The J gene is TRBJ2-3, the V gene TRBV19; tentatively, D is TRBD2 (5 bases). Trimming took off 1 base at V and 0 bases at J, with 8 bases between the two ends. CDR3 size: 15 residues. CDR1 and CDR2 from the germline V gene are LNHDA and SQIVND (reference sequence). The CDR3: CASSIGAASTDTQYF. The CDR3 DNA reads TGTGCCAGTAGTATAGGAGCGGCTAGCACAGATACGCAGTATTTT. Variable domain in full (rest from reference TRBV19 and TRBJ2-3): DGGITQSPKYLFRKEGQNVTLSCEQNLNHDAMYWYRQDPGQGLRLIYYSQIVNDFQKGDIAEGYSVSREKKESFPLTVTSAQKNPTAFYLCASSIGAASTDTQYFGPGTRLTVL.

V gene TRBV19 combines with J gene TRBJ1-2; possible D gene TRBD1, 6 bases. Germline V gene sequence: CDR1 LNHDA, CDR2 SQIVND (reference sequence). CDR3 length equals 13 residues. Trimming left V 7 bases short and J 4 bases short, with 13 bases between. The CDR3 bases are TGTGCCAGTACCTTAGGGGGGGCCTATGGCTACACCTTC. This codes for CASTLGGAYGYTF.

The CDR3 spells CASGEGYNEQFF. In nucleotides, the CDR3 is TGTGCATCCGGTGAGGGATACAATGAGCAGTTCTTC. The chain is built from TRBV9 and TRBJ2-1; tentatively, D is TRBD2 (5 bases). CDR3 length equals 12 residues. The germline V gene encodes CDR1 SGDLS and CDR2 YYNGEE.

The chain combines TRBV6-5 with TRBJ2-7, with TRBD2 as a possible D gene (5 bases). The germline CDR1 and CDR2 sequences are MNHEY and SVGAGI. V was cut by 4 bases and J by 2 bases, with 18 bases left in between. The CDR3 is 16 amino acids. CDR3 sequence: CASSSPQREGPYEQYF. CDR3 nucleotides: TGTGCCAGCAGTTCCCCTCAACGGGAAGGCCCCTACGAGCAGTACTTC.

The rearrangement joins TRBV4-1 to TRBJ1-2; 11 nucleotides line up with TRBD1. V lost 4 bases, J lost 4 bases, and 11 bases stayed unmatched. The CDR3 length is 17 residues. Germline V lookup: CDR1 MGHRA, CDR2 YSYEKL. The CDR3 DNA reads TGCGCCAGCAGCCCCAGTCCACTGGGGACAGGGGGCTATGGCTACACCTTC. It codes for CASSPSPLGTGGYGYTF.

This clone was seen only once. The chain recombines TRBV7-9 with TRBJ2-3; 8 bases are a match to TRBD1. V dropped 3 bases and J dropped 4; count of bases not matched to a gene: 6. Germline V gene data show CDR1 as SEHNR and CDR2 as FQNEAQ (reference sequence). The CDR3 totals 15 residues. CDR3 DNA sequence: TGTGCCAGCAGCTTCTCAGCAGGGGGCGCAGATACGCAGTATTTT. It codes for CASSFSAGGADTQYF. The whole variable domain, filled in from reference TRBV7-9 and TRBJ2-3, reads DTGVSQNPRHKITKRGQNVTFRCDPISEHNRLYWYRQTLGQGPEFLTYFQNEAQLEKSRLLSDRFSAERPKGSFSTLEIQRTEQGDSAMYLCASSFSAGGADTQYFGPGTRLTVL.

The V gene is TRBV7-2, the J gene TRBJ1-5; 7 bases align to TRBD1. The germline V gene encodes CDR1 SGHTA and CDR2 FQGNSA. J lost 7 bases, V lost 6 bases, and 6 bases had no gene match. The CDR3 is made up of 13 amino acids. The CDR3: CASRGQAGQPQHF. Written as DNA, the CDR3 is TGTGCCAGCAGAGGACAGGCCGGACAGCCCCAGCATTTT.

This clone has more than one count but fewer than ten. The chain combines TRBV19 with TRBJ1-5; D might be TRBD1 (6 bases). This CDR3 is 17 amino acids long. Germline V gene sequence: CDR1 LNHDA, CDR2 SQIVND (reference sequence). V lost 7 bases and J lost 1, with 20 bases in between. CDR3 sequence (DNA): TGTGCCAGTAATTCCATTGAGGGGCAGGGGAGCAATCAGCCCCAGCATTTT. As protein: CASNSIEGQGSNQPQHF.

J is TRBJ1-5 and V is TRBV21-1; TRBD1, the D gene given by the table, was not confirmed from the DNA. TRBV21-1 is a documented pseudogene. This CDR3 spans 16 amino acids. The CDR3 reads CASSKVGPDSNQPQHF. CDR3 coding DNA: TGTGCCAGCAGCAAAGTGGGCCCGGATAGCAATCAGCCCCAGCATTTT.

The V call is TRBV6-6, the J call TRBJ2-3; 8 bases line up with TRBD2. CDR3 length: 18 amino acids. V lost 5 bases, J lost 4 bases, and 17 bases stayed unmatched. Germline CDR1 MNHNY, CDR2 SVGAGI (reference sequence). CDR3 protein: CASSPHPLKREMADTQYF. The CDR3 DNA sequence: TGTGCCAGCAGTCCACACCCCCTCAAGCGGGAGATGGCAGATACGCAGTATTTT.

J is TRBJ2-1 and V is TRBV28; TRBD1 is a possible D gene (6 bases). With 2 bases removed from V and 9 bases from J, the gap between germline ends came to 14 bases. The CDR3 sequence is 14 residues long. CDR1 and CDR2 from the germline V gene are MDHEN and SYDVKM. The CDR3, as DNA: TGTGCCAGCAGTTTAGAACAGGGCACTGCTGAGCAGTTCTTC. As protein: CASSLEQGTAEQFF.

CDR3 loop: CASTSSGSLYEQYF. In nucleotides, the CDR3 is TGTGCCAGTACTTCTAGCGGGAGTTTGTACGAGCAGTACTTC. The gene calls are TRBV7-9 and TRBJ2-7; 10 nucleotides align to TRBD2. CDR1 and CDR2 from the germline V gene are SEHNR and FQNEAQ (reference sequence). This CDR3 contains 14 residues. V lost 9 bases, J lost 4 bases, and 9 bases stayed unmatched.

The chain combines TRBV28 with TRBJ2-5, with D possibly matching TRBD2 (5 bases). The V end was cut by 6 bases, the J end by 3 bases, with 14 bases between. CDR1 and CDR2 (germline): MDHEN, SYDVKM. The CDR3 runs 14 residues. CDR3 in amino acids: CASREEDFKETQYF. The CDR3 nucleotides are TGTGCCAGCAGGGAAGAGGACTTTAAAGAGACCCAGTACTTC.

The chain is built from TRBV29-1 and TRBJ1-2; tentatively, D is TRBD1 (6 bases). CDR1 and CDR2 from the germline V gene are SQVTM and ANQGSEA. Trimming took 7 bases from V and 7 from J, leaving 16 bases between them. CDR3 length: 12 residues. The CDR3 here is CSAVQGVSGYTF. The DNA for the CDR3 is TGCAGCGCAGTACAGGGAGTCTCTGGCTACACCTTC.

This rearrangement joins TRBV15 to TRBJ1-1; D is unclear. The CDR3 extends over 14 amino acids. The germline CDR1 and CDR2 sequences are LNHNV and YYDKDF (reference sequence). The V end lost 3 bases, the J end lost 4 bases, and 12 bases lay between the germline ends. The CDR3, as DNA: TGTGCCACCAGCAGCCAGGCTAAGAGCACTGAAGCTTTCTTT. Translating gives CATSSQAKSTEAFF. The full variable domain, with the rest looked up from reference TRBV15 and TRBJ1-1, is DAMVIQNPRYQVTQFGKPVTLSCSQTLNHNVMYWYQQKSSQAPKLLFHYYDKDFNNEADTPDNFQSRRPNTSFCFLDIRSPGLGDTAMYLCATSSQAKSTEAFFGQGTRLTVV.